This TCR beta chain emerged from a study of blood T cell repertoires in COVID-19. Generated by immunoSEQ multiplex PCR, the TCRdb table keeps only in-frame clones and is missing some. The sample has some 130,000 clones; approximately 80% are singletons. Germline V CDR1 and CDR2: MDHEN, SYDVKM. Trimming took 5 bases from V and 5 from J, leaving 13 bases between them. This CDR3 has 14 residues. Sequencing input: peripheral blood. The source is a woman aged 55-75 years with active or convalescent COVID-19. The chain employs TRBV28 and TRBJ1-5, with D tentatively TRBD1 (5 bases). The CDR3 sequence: CASSPTGVHQPQHF. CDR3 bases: TGTGCCAGCAGTCCCACAGGAGTTCATCAGCCCCAGCATTTT.